This T cell receptor beta chain was found in a study of T-cell memory formation after mild COVID-19. Across the whole study: Clusters of TCRs were largely donor specific.

MiXCR was run by TCRdb on the 5' RACE reads, yielding one entry per CDR3 protein. The table shows some 270,000 distinct CDR3 sequences, with roughly 14% occurring only once. The CDR3 length is 13 residues. Trimming cost V 8 bases and J 0 bases, with 11 bases left between them. Study findings and constraints: There was no confirmation that second-wave clones peaking on day 37 were SARS-CoV-2 specific. Some SARS-CoV-2-responding clones were already detected in memory before infection. CD4/CD8 balance held among clones contracting day 15 to 85, and later expanders leaned CD4+.

With respect to this clonotype: Its antigen is undetermined.

The sequence was obtained from an adult woman who had mild COVID-19 (a few samples of this study predate the infection). Cell type and time point are not known. This chain links TRBV12-3 or TRBV12-4 with TRBJ2-7; D is perhaps TRBD1 (5 bases). The sequencing input was PBMCs or a T cell subset sorted from them (not recorded which). CDR3 coding DNA: TGTGCCAGCGGGGCTAAAAGCTCCTACGAGCAGTACTTC. The encoded protein is CASGAKSSYEQYF.